Described below is a single T cell receptor (beta chain) sequence and its context. As yet, its antigen is unknown. Each donor was nominally healthy when sampled (though unrecorded immune exposures were likely). The entry originates in a study of cytomegalovirus exposure and HLA in healthy donors. Findings and limits, study-wide: For most TCR beta V segments, an earlier analysis put the productive rate at about 87% or about 30% of the time.

V shed 1 base and J shed 2 bases, with 12 bases lying between them. CDR1 and CDR2 from the germline V gene are MGHRA and YSYEKL. There are 15 residues in the CDR3. Amplification used 60 Vbeta primers and 13 Jbeta primers. In the original analysis: In a later analysis, of 80 million to 90 million unique beta chains, roughly 10 million appeared in at least two donors. Assay used: immunoSEQ multiplex PCR; TCRdb lists only in-frame clones, some missing. The DNA gave D and trimming, while V, J and clone size come from that table. The table lists 160,000 or so clones, around 82% of them singletons, with 0.8% to 1.3% in the top ten.

The J gene is TRBJ2-7, the V gene TRBV4-1; D possibly corresponds to TRBD1 (6 bases). Sequencing input: PBMCs. The source is a man aged 25-45 years in good health and CMV-seronegative. The CDR3 DNA follows: TGCGCCAGCAGCCAAGGACAGGATTTAACCTACGAGCAGTACTTC. Protein: CASSQGQDLTYEQYF.